The T cell receptor (beta chain) described here comes from a study of molecular identifiers for immune sequencing clone quantification. This clonotype turned up a few times. Germline CDR1 and CDR2: LGHNA and YNFKEQ. V lost 0 bases and J lost 9; bases outside the gene matches: 5. There are 16 residues in the CDR3. TCRdb used MiXCR to reprocess the PCR reads, holding one entry per CDR3 protein. The table lists some 650,000 distinct CDR3 sequences, about 20% of them singletons, with around 0.9% in the top ten. The V and J genes are TRBV4-2 and TRBJ2-1; 13 bases are a match to TRBD2. This receptor was taken from a human donor in good health. Some libraries in this study had Jurkat cell RNA spiked in. Material for sequencing was naive CD8+ T cells from blood, with Jurkat cell RNA spiked in. This sample's subset: FACS-sorted CD8+CD4-CCR7+CD45RA+ naive T cells. In DNA form, the CDR3 reads TGTGCCAGCAGCCAAGAGACTAGCGGGAGGAGTGGTGAGCAGTTCTTC. Its protein is CASSQETSGRSGEQFF.